Listed below are T cell receptor beta chains from one sample, sequenced in a study of a mutant IDH1 vaccine in newly diagnosed glioma. Clones were read by immunoSEQ multiplex PCR, and TCRdb kept only the in-frame ones, dropping some. Among tens of thousands of clones listed, roughly 75% were seen once. No antigen has been assigned to these receptors. The sample in question was PBMCs, obtained from a glioma patient whose treatment included an IDH1 peptide vaccine. Receptors were obtained from a man aged 40-49 years with glioma. Some clones in this sample may be carry-over from other donors' samples. CDR3s include the opening cysteine and the closing phenylalanine or tryptophan. D genes are given only for firm matches. For some rows the clone size is stated as once, few or many, or as a class when expanded; others skip it.

>.|TRBJ1-4|.|TRBV7-8
CASSLQTATNEKLFF
TGTGCCAGCAGCCTGCAGACCGCAACTAATGAAAAACTGTTTTTT
>TRBD2|TRBJ2-5|few|TRBV5-4
CASSPTSGGAWETQYF
TGTGCCAGCAGCCCGACTAGCGGGGGGGCCTGGGAGACCCAGTACTTC
>TRBD1|TRBJ1-1|.|TRBV28
CASSPHPGTGGTEAFF
TGTGCCAGCAGTCCCCACCCTGGGACAGGGGGTACTGAAGCTTTCTTT
>.|TRBJ2-7|.|TRBV4-3
CASSQDGYEQYF
TGCGCCAGCAGCCAAGATGGCTACGAGCAGTACTTC
>.|TRBJ1-2|.|TRBV19
CASSMGRENYGYTF
TGTGCCAGTAGTATGGGAAGGGAGAACTATGGCTACACCTTC
>.|TRBJ2-5|few|TRBV7-2
CASSLAFGQETQYF
TGTGCCAGCAGCTTAGCGTTCGGGCAAGAGACCCAGTACTTC
>TRBD1|TRBJ2-7|medium-sized|TRBV9
CASSPRTGNGEQYF
TGTGCCAGCAGCCCCCGGACAGGGAATGGCGAGCAGTACTTC
>.|TRBJ2-7|.|TRBV9
CASSVGTGIGEEQYF
TGTGCCAGCAGCGTAGGGACGGGCATAGGGGAAGAGCAGTACTTC
>.|TRBJ2-7|.|TRBV5-1
CASRTIRGASYEQYF
TGCGCCAGCAGAACCATCAGAGGGGCTAGCTACGAGCAGTACTTC
>TRBD1|TRBJ1-5|few|TRBV15
CATSRVATGSPAQHF
TGTGCCACCAGCAGAGTAGCGACAGGGAGTCCGGCCCAGCATTTT
>.|TRBJ2-2|.|TRBV10-3
CAIRGNVRGNGELFF
TGTGCCATCAGGGGGAATGTGAGGGGCAACGGGGAGCTGTTTTTT
>.|TRBJ1-3|.|TRBV30
CAFLRGGGNTIYF
TGTGCCTTCCTCCGGGGCGGTGGAAACACCATATATTTT
>TRBD1|TRBJ2-2|few|TRBV5-1
CASSLDRGDGELFF
TGCGCCAGCAGCTTGGACAGGGGGGACGGGGAGCTGTTTTTT
>.|TRBJ1-1|.|TRBV21-1
CASTSKAAGKGNTEAFF
TGTGCCAGCACCTCTAAGGCGGCAGGGAAAGGGAACACTGAAGCTTTCTTT
>TRBD2|TRBJ2-3|.|TRBV29-1
CSVGGGADGDTQYF
TGCAGCGTTGGCGGGGGGGCGGACGGTGATACGCAGTATTTT
>TRBD2|TRBJ2-1|.|TRBV7-8
CASSFRDYLNEQFF
TGTGCCAGCAGCTTTCGGGACTACCTCAATGAGCAGTTCTTC
>.|TRBJ1-1|.|TRBV2
CASKQGSLNTEAFF
TGTGCCAGCAAACAGGGATCTTTGAACACTGAAGCTTTCTTT
>TRBD1|TRBJ1-2|few|TRBV11-2
CASSLEAGGGGYTF
TGTGCCAGCAGCTTAGAAGCAGGGGGGGGCGGCTACACCTTC
>.|TRBJ1-1|few|TRBV30
CAWIRNTEAFF
TGTGCCTGGATACGTAACACTGAAGCTTTCTTT
>TRBD1|TRBJ1-5|.|TRBV18
CASSQNRGLGQPQHF
TGTGCCAGCTCACAGAACAGGGGGCTTGGTCAGCCCCAGCATTTT
>.|TRBJ2-1|.|TRBV7-8
CASSSSTAYNEQFF
TGTGCCAGCAGCTCTAGTACCGCCTACAATGAGCAGTTCTTC
>TRBD1|TRBJ1-6|.|TRBV19
CASSNPGQGPNSPLHF
TGTGCCAGTAGTAACCCGGGACAGGGGCCAAATTCACCCCTCCACTTT
>.|TRBJ2-5|.|TRBV29-1
CSVEDLQGVGETQYF
TGCAGCGTTGAAGATCTACAGGGAGTGGGGGAGACCCAGTACTTC
>TRBD2|TRBJ2-7|.|TRBV27
CASSLSPSGGEQYF
TGTGCCAGCAGTTTATCCCCTAGCGGGGGTGAGCAGTACTTC
>.|TRBJ2-4|.|TRBV5-5
CASSLGPQDIQYF
TGTGCCAGCAGCTTGGGACCTCAGGACATTCAGTACTTC
>TRBD1|TRBJ1-1|once|TRBV18
CASSPPGQRGTEAFF
TGTGCCAGCTCACCACCGGGACAGAGAGGCACTGAAGCTTTCTTT
>TRBD1|TRBJ1-1|.|TRBV5-1
CASRLKWGQATEAFF
TGCGCCAGCAGATTGAAGTGGGGACAGGCCACTGAAGCTTTCTTT
>.|TRBJ1-1|.|TRBV30
CAWCPRGNTEAFF
TGTGCCTGGTGCCCCCGGGGGAACACTGAAGCTTTCTTT
>.|TRBJ1-4|.|TRBV25-1
CASSAPTGTNEKLFF
TGTGCCAGCAGTGCCCCGACAGGAACTAATGAAAAACTGTTTTTT
>.|TRBJ2-6|once|TRBV15
CATSKVGRGHASGANVLTF
TGTGCCACCAGCAAAGTGGGCCGGGGGCATGCCTCTGGGGCCAACGTCCTGACTTTC